Detailed here is one T cell receptor (beta chain). Its recognized antigen is unknown. No much larger clone is present one base from it, and per-base qualities are unavailable. Library preparation employed PCR. TCRdb records Illumina MiSeq as the sequencer. TCRdb handled the public reads itself, with Q25 trimming in fastp and clone calling in MiXCR, and kept productive beta chains. Rows matching on CDR3 protein sequence are summarized as one entry with the most common DNA and genes. This sample gives over 15,000 distinct CDR3 sequences in total; approximately 35% of them show up just once. The ten largest clones take up roughly 1.5% of the sample. These data are taken from a study of regulatory and conventional T cells in breast cancer (dated by TCRdb to 2014 to 2015). The trim is 5 bases for V and 1 base for J, with a gap of 9 bases between the germline ends. The CDR3 covers 13 residues, taking in both the cysteine and the phenylalanine. The DNA shown is the 39-base CDR3, in frame from base 1. Per the germline V gene, SGHRS is the CDR1 and YFSETQ is the CDR2.

The specimen sequenced was conventional T cells from blood. This receptor was taken from a female donor in good health. Rearrangement joined TRBV5-1 to TRBJ1-1; the D segment could be TRBD1, given 5 matching bases. The DNA sequence is given as TGCGCCAGCAGATCTACAGGGAACACTGAAGCTTTCTTT. Translated, it gives CASRSTGNTEAFF.